These 19 T cell receptor beta chains came from one sample sequenced in a study of a mutant IDH1 vaccine in newly diagnosed glioma. Time point indicated: week 47, end of study. Doses of 300 ug of mutant IDH1 20-mer peptide were given with topical imiquimod. Profiled with immunoSEQ multiplex PCR; TCRdb holds only in-frame clones, not every one. This table holds tens of thousands of clones, roughly 61% found once. No antigen is known for these receptors. This specimen consisted of peripheral blood mononuclear cells (PBMCs), obtained from a glioma patient whose treatment included an IDH1 peptide vaccine. The receptors were sampled from a man in his forties with glioma. Some clones in this sample may be carry-over from other donors' samples.

V and J are TRBV18 and TRBJ2-1, with 16 bases lining up with TRBD2. Unmatched junction bases numbered 4, after V lost 0 bases and J lost 8 bases. The CDR3 covers 17 residues. Germline values: CDR1 KGHSH, CDR2 LQKENI. CDR3: CASSPPSGTSGGDEQFF. CDR3 coding DNA: TGTGCCAGCTCACCACCCTCCGGGACTAGCGGGGGGGATGAGCAGTTCTTC. The whole variable domain, remainder taken from reference TRBV18 and TRBJ2-1, is NAGVMQNPRHLVRRRGQEARLRCSPMKGHSHVYWYRQLPEEGLKFMVYLQKENIIDESGMPKERFSAEFPKEGPSILRIQQVVRGDSAAYFCASSPPSGTSGGDEQFFGPGTRLTVL.

The chain joins TRBV14 to TRBJ2-7; 14 bases map to TRBD2. Trimming at V came to 2 bases and at J to 1 base, leaving 1 base not matched to a gene. Germline V CDR1 and CDR2: SGHDN, FVKESK. This CDR3 has 16 residues. The CDR3 region is CASSQRTSGRSYEQYF. As DNA, the CDR3 is TGTGCCAGCAGCCAACGGACTAGCGGGAGGTCCTACGAGCAGTACTTC.

The chain carries TRBV6-1 and TRBJ2-3; no definite D call. The V end was cut by 9 bases, the J end by 6 bases, with 10 bases between. The length of the CDR3 is 11 residues. Germline assignment: CDR1 MNHNS and CDR2 SASEGT. The CDR3 sequence: CASGVRDTQYF. The CDR3 DNA reads TGTGCCAGTGGCGTTAGGGATACGCAGTATTTT.

The chain links TRBV6-1 to TRBJ1-2; D call uncertain. Per germline, CDR1 MNHNS and CDR2 SASEGT. The ends were cut back, 3 bases at V and 8 bases at J, with 13 bases in the middle. There are 13 residues in the CDR3. The CDR3 sequence: CASSETFKEGYTF. CDR3 nucleotides: TGTGCCAGCAGTGAGACCTTCAAGGAAGGCTACACCTTC.

This rearrangement joins TRBV4-1 to TRBJ2-1; D is uncertain. The CDR3 runs 14 residues. Trimming pared 0 bases from V and 4 bases from J, leaving 7 bases between. Germline-derived CDR1 and CDR2 are MGHRA and YSYEKL. CDR3 nucleotides: TGCGCCAGCAGCCAAGATAGCCAATACAATGAGCAGTTCTTC. Residues: CASSQDSQYNEQFF.

This sequence joins TRBV6-6 and TRBJ1-1, with 12 bases lining up with TRBD1. V gave up 5 bases and J gave up 3 bases; unmatched junction bases: 7. Germline CDR1 reads MNHNY; CDR2 reads SVGAGI (reference sequence). There are 16 residues in the CDR3. CDR3 coding DNA: TGTGCCAGCAGTACCGGGACAGGGGGCGCCGACACTGAAGCTTTCTTT. Translated: CASSTGTGGADTEAFF.

This rearrangement joins TRBV10-2 to TRBJ2-5; a weak D match, TRBD1 (6 bases). From germline, CDR1 is WSHSY and CDR2 SAAADI. The length of the CDR3 is 15 residues. The V end was cut by 3 bases, the J end by 4 bases, with 15 bases between. The CDR3 is CASSDSQGSSETQYF. The CDR3 DNA reads TGCGCCAGCAGTGATAGTCAGGGGAGCTCAGAGACCCAGTACTTC.

The chain carries TRBV19 and TRBJ1-1; no definite D call. Trimming took 2 bases from V and 1 from J, leaving 14 bases between them. This CDR3 has 16 residues. CDR1 is LNHDA, CDR2 SQIVND, per germline (reference sequence). CDR3 sequence: CASSISHWASNTEAFF. CDR3 nucleotide sequence: TGTGCCAGTAGTATATCCCATTGGGCCTCGAACACTGAAGCTTTCTTT.

The chain uses TRBV30 and TRBJ2-4, with unresolved D. The CDR3 has 14 residues. Germline V gene data show CDR1 as GTSNPN and CDR2 as SVGIG (reference sequence). Trimming removed 4 bases from V and 0 bases from J, with 10 bases in between. This CDR3 is CAWTMSKAKNIQYF. The CDR3 region has the DNA TGTGCCTGGACCATGAGCAAAGCCAAAAACATTCAGTACTTC. The complete variable domain, with remaining parts taken from reference TRBV30 and TRBJ2-4, reads SQTIHQWPATLVQPVGSPLSLECTVEGTSNPNLYWYRQAAGRGLQLLFYSVGIGQISSEVPQNLSASRPQDRQFILSSKKLLLSDSGFYLCAWTMSKAKNIQYFGAGTRLSVL.

The chain joins TRBV19 to TRBJ2-7, with 7 bases identical to TRBD1. Germline assignment: CDR1 LNHDA and CDR2 SQIVND (reference sequence). The J segment lost 3 bases and the V segment lost 4 bases, leaving 9 bases of the junction unmatched. CDR3 length: 15 amino acids. This chain's CDR3 is CASSTYRGSYYEQYF. CDR3 DNA sequence: TGTGCCAGTAGTACCTACAGGGGTTCCTACTACGAGCAGTACTTC.

Here the CDR3 reads CASSLRTGGWDEAFF. DNA for the CDR3: TGTGCCAGCAGCTTGCGGACAGGGGGTTGGGATGAAGCTTTCTTT. J is TRBJ1-1 and V is TRBV7-9; 10 bases map to TRBD1. V lost 3 bases to trimming and J lost 7 bases; unmatched junction nucleotides: 8. CDR1 is SEHNR, CDR2 FQNEAQ, per germline (reference sequence). CDR3 size: 15 residues.

The chain uses TRBV5-1 and TRBJ1-4; 7 bases line up with TRBD1. The CDR3 has 16 residues. V gave up 0 bases and J gave up 4 bases; unmatched junction bases: 6. Germline CDR1 reads SGHRS; CDR2 reads YFSETQ. The CDR3, as DNA: TGCGCCAGCAGCTTGGAAGCGGGACAGTTTAATGAAAAACTGTTTTTT. Protein: CASSLEAGQFNEKLFF.

The chain employs TRBV5-6 and TRBJ2-3; unclear D gene. The CDR3 has 15 residues. Trimming stripped 4 bases from V and 0 bases from J, with 12 bases between. The V gene's germline CDR1 is SGHDT and CDR2 YYEEEE. In DNA, the CDR3 is TGTGCCAGCAGCCCTATTACGCGGAGCACAGATACGCAGTATTTT. Translating it yields CASSPITRSTDTQYF.

The gene calls are TRBV10-3 and TRBJ2-7; 10 bases match TRBD2. This CDR3 comprises 13 residues. V was pared by 5 bases and J by 4 bases, with 2 bases of the junction left unmatched. CDR1 and CDR2 (germline): ENHRY, SYGVKD. The CDR3 coding sequence is TGTGCCATCAGTCCTAGCGGGGGTTACGAGCAGTACTTC. Protein product: CAISPSGGYEQYF.

The CDR3 sequence: CASSQVGLNTEAFF. In DNA form, the CDR3 reads TGCGCCAGCAGCCAAGTAGGGTTGAACACTGAAGCTTTCTTT. The V and J genes are TRBV4-1 and TRBJ1-1, with no clear D. The CDR3 sequence is 14 residues long. The germline V gene has CDR1 MGHRA and CDR2 YSYEKL. Trimming removed 1 base at V and 0 bases at J, with 6 bases between.

CDR3 DNA sequence: TGCGCCAGCAGTGAGTCGAACCGGGACACGGGAGAAATTAGCAATCAGCCCCAGCATTTT. Its protein is CASSESNRDTGEISNQPQHF. The chain uses TRBV10-1 and TRBJ1-5; TRBD1 is a possible D gene (6 bases). CDR1 is WNHNN and CDR2 is SYGVQD in the germline V gene (reference sequence). The CDR3 is 20 residues long. Trimming took off 0 bases at V and 0 bases at J, with 21 bases between the two ends.

The J gene is TRBJ2-5, the V gene TRBV2, with no clear D. Trimming pared 3 bases from V and 2 bases from J, leaving 7 bases between. The V gene's germline CDR1 is SNHLY and CDR2 FYNNEI. This CDR3 contains 13 residues. The CDR3 DNA sequence: TGTGCCAGCAGTGATGGCCTTCAAGAGACCCAGTACTTC. Amino acids: CASSDGLQETQYF.

The sample holds one count of this clone. The chain joins TRBV2 to TRBJ1-2; 8 bases fit TRBD1. Germline V lookup: CDR1 SNHLY, CDR2 FYNNEI. Trimming removed 8 bases from V and 3 bases from J; junction bases left unmatched: 2. CDR3 length: 12 residues. CDR3 protein: CASPGGDYGYTF. In DNA form, the CDR3 reads TGTGCCAGCCCAGGGGGCGACTATGGCTACACCTTC.

This chain links TRBV7-9 with TRBJ2-3, with D possibly being TRBD1 (6 bases). CDR1 and CDR2 from the germline V gene are SEHNR and FQNEAQ (reference sequence). Trimming took 1 base from V and 1 from J, leaving 9 bases between them. The CDR3 consists of 15 residues. CDR3 in amino acids: CASSLGAGGTDTQYF. The CDR3 nucleotides are TGTGCCAGCAGCTTAGGGGCAGGGGGCACAGATACGCAGTATTTT.